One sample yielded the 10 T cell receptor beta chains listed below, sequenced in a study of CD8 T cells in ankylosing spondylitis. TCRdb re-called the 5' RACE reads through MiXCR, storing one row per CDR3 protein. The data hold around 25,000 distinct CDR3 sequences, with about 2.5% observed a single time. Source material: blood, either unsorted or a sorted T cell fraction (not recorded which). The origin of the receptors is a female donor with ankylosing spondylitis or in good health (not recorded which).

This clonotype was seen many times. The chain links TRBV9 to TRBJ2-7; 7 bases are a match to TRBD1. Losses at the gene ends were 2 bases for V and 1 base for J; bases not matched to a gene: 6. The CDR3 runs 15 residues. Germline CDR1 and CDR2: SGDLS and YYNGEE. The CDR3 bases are TGTGCCAGCAGCGTCCAGGACAGGTCGTCCTACGAGCAGTACTTC. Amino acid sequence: CASSVQDRSSYEQYF. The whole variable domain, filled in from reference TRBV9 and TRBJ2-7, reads DSGVTQTPKHLITATGQRVTLRCSPRSGDLSVYWYQQSLDQGLQFLIQYYNGEERAKGNILERFSAQQFPDLHSELNLSSLELGDSALYFCASSVQDRSSYEQYFGPGTRLTVT.

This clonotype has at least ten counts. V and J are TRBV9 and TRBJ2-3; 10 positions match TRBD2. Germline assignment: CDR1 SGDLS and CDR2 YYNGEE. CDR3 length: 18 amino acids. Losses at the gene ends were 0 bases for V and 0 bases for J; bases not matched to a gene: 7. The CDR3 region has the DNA TGTGCCAGCAGCGTAGGAGTTAGCGGGGGGTCTAGCACAGATACGCAGTATTTT. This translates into CASSVGVSGGSSTDTQYF.

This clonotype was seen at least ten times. The CDR3 protein is CASNGRSGGNTDTQYF. As DNA, the CDR3 is TGTGCCAGCAACGGACGTAGCGGGGGTAACACAGATACGCAGTATTTT. The rearrangement joins TRBV9 to TRBJ2-3; TRBD2 agrees at 9 bases. The CDR3 spans 16 residues. CDR1 and CDR2 (germline): SGDLS, YYNGEE. V lost 6 bases to trimming and J lost 2 bases; unmatched junction nucleotides: 10.

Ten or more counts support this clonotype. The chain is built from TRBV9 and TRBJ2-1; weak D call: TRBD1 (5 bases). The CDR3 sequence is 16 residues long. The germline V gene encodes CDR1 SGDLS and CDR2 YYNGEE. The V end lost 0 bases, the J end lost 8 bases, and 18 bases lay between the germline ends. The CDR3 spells CASSVAQGSVWDEQFF. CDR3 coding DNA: TGTGCCAGCAGCGTAGCTCAGGGTAGTGTATGGGATGAGCAGTTCTTC.

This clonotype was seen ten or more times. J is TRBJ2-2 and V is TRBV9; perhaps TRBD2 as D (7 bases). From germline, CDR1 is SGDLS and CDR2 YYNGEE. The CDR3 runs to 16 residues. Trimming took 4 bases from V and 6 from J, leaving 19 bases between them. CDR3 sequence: CASSSRGTGRAGELFF. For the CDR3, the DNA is TGTGCCAGCAGCTCTAGGGGAACAGGGAGGGCCGGGGAGCTGTTTTTT.

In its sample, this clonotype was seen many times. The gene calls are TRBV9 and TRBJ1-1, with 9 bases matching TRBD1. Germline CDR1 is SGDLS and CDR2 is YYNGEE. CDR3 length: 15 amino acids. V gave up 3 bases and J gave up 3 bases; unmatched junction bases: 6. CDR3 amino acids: CASSAPDRGYTEAFF. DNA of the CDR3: TGTGCCAGCAGCGCTCCTGACAGGGGGTACACTGAAGCTTTCTTT.

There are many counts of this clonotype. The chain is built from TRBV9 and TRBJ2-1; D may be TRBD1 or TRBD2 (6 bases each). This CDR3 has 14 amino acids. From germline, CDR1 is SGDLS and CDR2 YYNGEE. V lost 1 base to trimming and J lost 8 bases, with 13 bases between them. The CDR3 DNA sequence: TGTGCCAGCAGCGTAAGGGGGGATAATGATGAGCAGTTCTTC. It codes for CASSVRGDNDEQFF.

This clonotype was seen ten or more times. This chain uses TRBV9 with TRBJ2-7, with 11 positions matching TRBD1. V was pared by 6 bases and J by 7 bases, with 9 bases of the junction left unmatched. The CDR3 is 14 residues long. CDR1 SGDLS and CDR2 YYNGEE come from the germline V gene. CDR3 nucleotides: TGTGCCAGCACCGTCGGGACAGGGGGAGCGGAGCAGTACTTC. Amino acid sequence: CASTVGTGGAEQYF.

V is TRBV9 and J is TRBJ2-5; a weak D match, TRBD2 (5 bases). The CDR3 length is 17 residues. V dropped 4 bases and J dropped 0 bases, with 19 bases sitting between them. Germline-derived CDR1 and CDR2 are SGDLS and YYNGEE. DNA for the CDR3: TGTGCCAGCAGCCCCCGGGGTGGCGGGTCGTACCAAGAGACCCAGTACTTC. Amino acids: CASSPRGGGSYQETQYF.

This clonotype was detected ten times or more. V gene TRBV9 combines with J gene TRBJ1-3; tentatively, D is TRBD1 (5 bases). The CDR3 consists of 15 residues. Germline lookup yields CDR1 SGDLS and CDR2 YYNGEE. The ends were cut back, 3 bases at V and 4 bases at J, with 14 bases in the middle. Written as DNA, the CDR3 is TGTGCCAGCAGCGACAGGAGGCAATCGGGAAACACCATATATTTT. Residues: CASSDRRQSGNTIYF.